Listed below are T cell receptor beta chains from one sample, sequenced in a study of blood T cell repertoires in COVID-19. Some clones are missing from TCRdb's copy, which holds only in-frame ones; the method was immunoSEQ multiplex PCR. The data show over 150,000 clones, with over 70% seen just once and roughly 20% held by the top ten. The sequencing sample was made of peripheral blood. These receptors all stem from a woman in her 70s who had recovered from COVID-19. Each CDR3 is given with its conserved first and last residue. A D gene is named only where the DNA matches it firmly. Clone sizes are given selectively: once, few, many, or a class where the clone is expanded.

size	J	V	D	CDR3	DNA
once	TRBJ2-5	TRBV6-5	TRBD1	CASSYSTGPRRFAQYF	TGTGCCAGCAGTTACTCGACAGGGCCGCGGAGGTTCGCCCAGTACTTC
-	TRBJ1-2	TRBV7-2	-	CASSWDGGGYTF	TGTGCCAGCAGCTGGGACGGGGGGGGCTACACCTTC
-	TRBJ2-5	TRBV5-1	TRBD2	CASSLGGASGPQETQYF	TGCGCCAGCAGCTTGGGTGGGGCTAGCGGCCCCCAAGAGACCCAGTACTTC
-	TRBJ2-3	TRBV7-9	TRBD2	CASSLGGGLAGATDTQYF	TGTGCCAGCAGCTTAGGAGGCGGGCTAGCGGGGGCAACAGATACGCAGTATTTT
-	TRBJ1-1	TRBV27	-	CASSPPTGQGGAEAFF	TGTGCCAGCAGCCCCCCAACCGGGCAGGGCGGGGCTGAAGCTTTCTTT
-	TRBJ2-4	TRBV11-3	TRBD2	CASAGDKNIQYF	TGTGCCAGCGCGGGGGATAAAAACATTCAGTACTTC
few	TRBJ1-4	TRBV15	TRBD1	CATSIRTGGDEKLFF	TGTGCCACCAGCATCCGGACAGGGGGGGATGAAAAACTGTTTTTT
-	TRBJ2-7	TRBV7-6	TRBD1	CASSLGTGGAGGPYEQYF	TGTGCCAGCAGCTTAGGGACAGGGGGCGCGGGAGGCCCCTACGAGCAGTACTTC
-	TRBJ1-2	TRBV29-1	-	CSAQQSRGYTF	TGCAGCGCCCAACAGAGCCGGGGCTACACCTTC
-	TRBJ1-6	TRBV3-1/TRBV3-2	TRBD1	CASSQGRGNSPLHF	TGTGCCAGCAGCCAGGGCAGGGGGAATTCACCCCTCCACTTT
-	TRBJ2-7	TRBV10-1	-	CASSAQGHSYEQYF	TGCGCCAGCAGTGCCCAGGGTCATTCCTACGAGCAGTACTTC
-	TRBJ2-5	TRBV18	TRBD2	CASSPPAGRETQYF	TGTGCCAGCTCACCCCCGGCCGGGAGGGAGACCCAGTACTTC
-	TRBJ1-4	TRBV20-1	-	CSANTGEKLFF	TGCAGTGCAAACACGGGTGAAAAACTGTTTTTT
-	TRBJ2-3	TRBV11-2	TRBD2	CATRGGARTDTQYF	TGTGCCACCCGGGGGGGGGCGCGCACAGATACGCAGTATTTT
-	TRBJ1-1	TRBV2	-	CASTQNRGTEAFF	TGTGCCAGCACCCAAAACCGGGGAACTGAAGCTTTCTTT
-	TRBJ2-1	TRBV6-1	TRBD2	CASSATSGRAWNEQFF	TGTGCCAGCAGTGCGACTAGCGGGAGGGCGTGGAATGAGCAGTTCTTC
once	TRBJ2-7	TRBV7-7	TRBD1	CASSPGTGSSYEQYF	TGTGCCAGCAGCCCCGGGACAGGGAGCTCCTACGAGCAGTACTTC
once	TRBJ1-2	TRBV12-3/TRBV12-4	-	CASSLLPGGYTF	TGTGCCAGCAGTTTACTACCAGGTGGCTACACCTTC
-	TRBJ2-3	TRBV10-3	TRBD1	CAISETGARDTQYF	TGTGCCATCAGTGAGACAGGGGCCAGAGATACGCAGTATTTT
-	TRBJ2-2	TRBV11-2	-	CASSLDRWTGELFF	TGTGCCAGCAGCTTAGACCGGTGGACCGGGGAGCTGTTTTTT
-	TRBJ2-2	TRBV11-2	TRBD2	CASSFRGVTGELFF	TGTGCCAGCAGCTTTCGGGGGGTGACCGGGGAGCTGTTTTTT
-	TRBJ2-1	TRBV5-4	TRBD1	CASSTRQGFVLNEQFF	TGTGCCAGCAGCACCCGACAGGGTTTCGTCCTTAATGAGCAGTTCTTC
once	TRBJ1-2	TRBV30	-	CAWSVQLDYGYTF	TGTGCCTGGAGTGTGCAACTGGACTATGGCTACACCTTC
once	TRBJ2-2	TRBV2	TRBD1	CASAAQGATGELFF	TGTGCCAGCGCCGCCCAGGGGGCTACCGGGGAGCTGTTTTTT
few	TRBJ1-5	TRBV7-8	-	CASSLDVWGVQPQHF	TGTGCCAGCAGCTTAGACGTTTGGGGGGTCCAGCCCCAGCATTTT
once	TRBJ2-3	TRBV2	-	CASSYVEGGDTQYF	TGTGCCAGCAGTTACGTTGAAGGGGGAGATACGCAGTATTTT
-	TRBJ2-7	TRBV18	TRBD1	CASSPGTGASYEQYF	TGTGCCAGCTCACCAGGGACAGGGGCGTCCTACGAGCAGTACTTC
-	TRBJ1-5	TRBV7-8	-	CASSLVGRGGQPQHF	TGTGCCAGCAGCTTAGTGGGCAGGGGAGGGCAGCCCCAGCATTTT
-	TRBJ2-7	TRBV27	-	CASSLWAGPRQQYF	TGTGCCAGCAGTTTATGGGCAGGGCCCCGACAGCAGTACTTC
-	TRBJ1-1	TRBV28	-	CASRRGGVGTEAFF	TGTGCCAGCAGGCGGGGGGGAGTGGGCACTGAAGCTTTCTTT
-	TRBJ1-2	TRBV5-8	TRBD1	CASTIDRVNYGYTF	TGTGCCAGCACCATCGACAGGGTTAACTATGGCTACACCTTC
-	TRBJ2-1	TRBV4-1	-	CASSQVLVRADDNEQFF	TGCGCCAGCAGCCAAGTTTTGGTGAGGGCAGATGACAATGAGCAGTTCTTC
-	TRBJ2-7	TRBV11-3	-	CASSLGEGDRSSYEQYF	TGTGCCAGCAGCTTAGGGGAGGGGGACAGGAGCTCCTACGAGCAGTACTTC
-	TRBJ2-2	TRBV7-2	TRBD2	CASSSSGPNTGELFF	TGTGCCAGCAGTTCTAGCGGGCCGAACACCGGGGAGCTGTTTTTT
-	TRBJ1-4	TRBV25-1	TRBD1	CASREGQGNEKLFF	TGTGCCAGCAGGGAAGGACAGGGCAATGAAAAACTGTTTTTT
-	TRBJ1-4	TRBV30	TRBD1	CAWRGQGSNEKLFF	TGTGCCTGGAGGGGACAGGGATCTAATGAAAAACTGTTTTTT
-	TRBJ1-3	TRBV5-5	-	CASSLAAGGNTIYF	TGTGCCAGCAGCTTGGCGGCGGGGGGAAACACCATATATTTT
-	TRBJ1-2	TRBV2	TRBD1	CASSYGQGGNYGYTF	TGTGCCAGCAGCTACGGACAGGGGGGGAACTATGGCTACACCTTC
-	TRBJ1-4	TRBV29-1	-	CSVVQGRGKEKLFF	TGCAGCGTTGTCCAGGGTCGGGGGAAGGAAAAACTGTTTTTT
-	TRBJ2-1	TRBV5-1	TRBD2	CASSLASGGTYNEQFF	TGCGCCAGCAGCTTGGCCTCGGGGGGGACCTACAATGAGCAGTTCTTC